This T cell receptor (beta chain) was sequenced for a study of blood T cell repertoires in COVID-19. In the study overall: The study drew acute and convalescent COVID-19 samples from the United States, Italy and Spain.

As processed by the authors: The assay estimated nucleated cells by amplifying reference gene primers. Sequenced by immunoSEQ multiplex PCR; TCRdb stores in-frame clones only, minus some. D and trimming come from the DNA, and the V and J calls and clone size come from that table. In the table there are over 150,000 clones, about 88% of which are singletons. Germline V gene lookup returns CDR1 SGHKS and CDR2 YYEKEE (reference sequence). This CDR3 is 18 amino acids long. Trimming shortened V by 4 bases and J by 3 bases, and 25 bases separated the two germline ends. Material for sequencing was peripheral blood. V is TRBV5-5 and J is TRBJ2-5, with D perhaps TRBD1 (6 bases). This clonotype was obtained from a man aged 50 or older with COVID-19, enrolled during active disease. The DNA of the CDR3 is TGTGCCAGCAGCCCGAAGATCAGGGGTCAAAGGATTGAAGAGACCCAGTACTTC. Translation gives CASSPKIRGQRIEETQYF.